This T cell receptor (beta chain) derives from a study of T cell clonality in common variable immunodeficiency. Germline CDR1 MDHEN, CDR2 SYDVKM. The ends lost 6 bases at V and 6 bases at J; junction bases unmatched: 9. This CDR3 spans 14 amino acids. Many counts were recorded for this clone. The observed sequence ends 3 residues before the CDR3 terminus, with the missing tail filled in from the germline J gene. Sequencing used immunoSEQ multiplex PCR; TCRdb keeps in-frame clones, though not all of them. Captured here are more than 55,000 clones, none seen once; the top ten comprise 1.6%. The V and J genes are TRBV28 and TRBJ1-2, with TRBD1 matching over 8 bases. This sequence originates from a person aged 18 to 69 in good health. Sequencing was carried out using peripheral blood mononuclear cells. The covered CDR3 bases are TGTGCCAGCAGCCCGGGACAGGCATTACATGGC. Encoded protein: CASSPGQALHG. In full, the CDR3 reads CASSPGQALHGYTF.